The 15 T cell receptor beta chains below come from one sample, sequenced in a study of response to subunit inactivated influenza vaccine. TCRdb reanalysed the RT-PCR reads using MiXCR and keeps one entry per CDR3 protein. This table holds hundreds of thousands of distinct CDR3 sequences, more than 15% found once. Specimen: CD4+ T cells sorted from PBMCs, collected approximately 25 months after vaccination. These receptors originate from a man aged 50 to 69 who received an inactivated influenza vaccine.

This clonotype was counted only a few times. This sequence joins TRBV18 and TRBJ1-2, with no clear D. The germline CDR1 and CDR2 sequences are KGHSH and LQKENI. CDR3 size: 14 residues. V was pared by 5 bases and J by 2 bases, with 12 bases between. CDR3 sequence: CASSKREGNYGYTF. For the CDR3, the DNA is TGTGCCAGCTCAAAGAGGGAAGGGAACTATGGCTACACCTTC.

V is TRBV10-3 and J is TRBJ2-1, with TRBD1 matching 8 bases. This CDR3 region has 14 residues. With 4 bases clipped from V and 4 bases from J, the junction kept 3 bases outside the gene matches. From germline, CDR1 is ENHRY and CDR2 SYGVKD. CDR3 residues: CAISVQGEYNEQFF. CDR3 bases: TGTGCCATCAGTGTACAGGGGGAGTACAATGAGCAGTTCTTC.

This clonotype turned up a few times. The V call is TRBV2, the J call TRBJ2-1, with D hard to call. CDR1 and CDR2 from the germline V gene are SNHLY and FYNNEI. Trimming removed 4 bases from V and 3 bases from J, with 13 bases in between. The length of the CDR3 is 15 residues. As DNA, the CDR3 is TGTGCCAGCAGTGCATCTGGCCTCTACTACAATGAGCAGTTCTTC. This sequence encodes CASSASGLYYNEQFF.

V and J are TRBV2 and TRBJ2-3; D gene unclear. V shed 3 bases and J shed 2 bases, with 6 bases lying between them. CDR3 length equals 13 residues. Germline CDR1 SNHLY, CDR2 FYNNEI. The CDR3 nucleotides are TGTGCCAGCAGTGACAGGATCACAGATACGCAGTATTTT. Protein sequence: CASSDRITDTQYF.

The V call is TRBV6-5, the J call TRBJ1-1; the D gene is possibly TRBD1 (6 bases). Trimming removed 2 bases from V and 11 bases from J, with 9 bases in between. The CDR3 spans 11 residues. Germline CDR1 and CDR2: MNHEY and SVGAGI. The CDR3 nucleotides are TGTGCCAGCAGTTACCGAGGGGGGGCTTTCTTT. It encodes CASSYRGGAFF.

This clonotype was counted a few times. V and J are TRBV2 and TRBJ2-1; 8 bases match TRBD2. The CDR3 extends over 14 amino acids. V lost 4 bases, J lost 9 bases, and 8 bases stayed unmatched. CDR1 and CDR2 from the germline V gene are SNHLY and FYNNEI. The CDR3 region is CASSVVAGIGEQFF. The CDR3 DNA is TGTGCCAGCAGTGTAGTAGCGGGAATCGGTGAGCAGTTCTTC.

In nucleotides, the CDR3 is TGTGCCAGTAGTGTTGAGCGGGGGCGGCATGAGCAGTTCTTC. This codes for CASSVERGRHEQFF. The chain joins TRBV19 to TRBJ2-1, with TRBD2 matching over 8 bases. V was pared by 5 bases and J by 8 bases, with 8 bases of the junction left unmatched. The CDR3 is 14 residues long. The germline CDR1 and CDR2 sequences are LNHDA and SQIVND (reference sequence).

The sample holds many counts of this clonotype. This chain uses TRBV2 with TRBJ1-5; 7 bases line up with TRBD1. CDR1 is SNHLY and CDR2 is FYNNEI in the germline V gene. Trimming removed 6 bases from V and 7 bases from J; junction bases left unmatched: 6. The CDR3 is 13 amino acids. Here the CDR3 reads CASSQDRAQPQHF. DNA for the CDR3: TGTGCCAGCAGCCAAGACAGGGCGCAGCCCCAGCATTTT.

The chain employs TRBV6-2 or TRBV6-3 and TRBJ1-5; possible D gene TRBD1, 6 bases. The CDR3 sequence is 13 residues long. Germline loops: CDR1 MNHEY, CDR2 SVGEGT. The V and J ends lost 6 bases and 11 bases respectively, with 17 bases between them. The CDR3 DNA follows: TGTGCCAGCAGAGCGACGGGGGGCAAAGCCCAGCATTTT. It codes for CASRATGGKAQHF.

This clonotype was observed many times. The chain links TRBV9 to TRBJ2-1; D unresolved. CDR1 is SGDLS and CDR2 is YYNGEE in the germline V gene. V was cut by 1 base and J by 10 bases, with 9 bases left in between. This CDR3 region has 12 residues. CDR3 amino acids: CASSVSSGEQFF. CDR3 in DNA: TGTGCCAGCAGCGTATCATCGGGCGAGCAGTTCTTC.

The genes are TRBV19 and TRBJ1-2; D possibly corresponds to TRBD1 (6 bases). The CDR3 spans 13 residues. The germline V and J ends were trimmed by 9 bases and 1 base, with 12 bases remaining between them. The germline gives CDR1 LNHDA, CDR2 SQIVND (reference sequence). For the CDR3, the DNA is TGTGCCAGCAGAAACAGGGATAACTATGGCTACACCTTC. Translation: CASRNRDNYGYTF.

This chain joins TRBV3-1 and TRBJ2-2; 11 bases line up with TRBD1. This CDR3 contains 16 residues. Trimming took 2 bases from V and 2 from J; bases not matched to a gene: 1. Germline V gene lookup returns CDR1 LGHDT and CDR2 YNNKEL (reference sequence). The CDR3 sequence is CASSQWTGGNTGELFF. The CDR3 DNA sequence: TGTGCCAGCAGCCAATGGACAGGGGGCAACACCGGGGAGCTGTTTTTT.

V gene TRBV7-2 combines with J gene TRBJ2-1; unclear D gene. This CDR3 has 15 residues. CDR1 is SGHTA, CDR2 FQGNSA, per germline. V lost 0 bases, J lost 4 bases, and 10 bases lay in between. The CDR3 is CASSLASSHYNEQFF. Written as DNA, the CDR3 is TGTGCCAGCAGCTTAGCGAGCAGCCATTACAATGAGCAGTTCTTC.

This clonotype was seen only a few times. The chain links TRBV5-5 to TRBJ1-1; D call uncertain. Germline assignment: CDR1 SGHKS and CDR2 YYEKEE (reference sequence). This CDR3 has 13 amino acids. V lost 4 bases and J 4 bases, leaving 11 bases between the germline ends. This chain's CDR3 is CASSIQVGTEAFF. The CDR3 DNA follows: TGTGCCAGCAGCATTCAGGTGGGCACTGAAGCTTTCTTT.

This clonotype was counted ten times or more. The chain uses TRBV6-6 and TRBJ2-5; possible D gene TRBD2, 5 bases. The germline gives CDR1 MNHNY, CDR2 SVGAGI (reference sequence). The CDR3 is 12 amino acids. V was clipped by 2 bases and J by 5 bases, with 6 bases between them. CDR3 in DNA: TGTGCCAGCAGTTACGGCGGGGAGACCCAGTACTTC. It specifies CASSYGGETQYF.